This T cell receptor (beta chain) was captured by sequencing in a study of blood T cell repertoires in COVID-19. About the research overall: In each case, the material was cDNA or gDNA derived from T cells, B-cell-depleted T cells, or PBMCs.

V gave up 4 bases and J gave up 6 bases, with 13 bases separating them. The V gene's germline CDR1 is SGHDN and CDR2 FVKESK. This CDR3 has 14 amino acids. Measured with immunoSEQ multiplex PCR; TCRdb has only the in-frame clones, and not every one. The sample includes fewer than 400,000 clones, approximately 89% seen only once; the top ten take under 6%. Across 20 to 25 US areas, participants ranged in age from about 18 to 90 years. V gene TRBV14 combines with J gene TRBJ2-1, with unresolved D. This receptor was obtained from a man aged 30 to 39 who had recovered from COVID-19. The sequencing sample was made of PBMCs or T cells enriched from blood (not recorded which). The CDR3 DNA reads TGTGCCAGCAGCCCTGGTTTGTGGCTCAATGAGCAGTTCTTC. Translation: CASSPGLWLNEQFF.